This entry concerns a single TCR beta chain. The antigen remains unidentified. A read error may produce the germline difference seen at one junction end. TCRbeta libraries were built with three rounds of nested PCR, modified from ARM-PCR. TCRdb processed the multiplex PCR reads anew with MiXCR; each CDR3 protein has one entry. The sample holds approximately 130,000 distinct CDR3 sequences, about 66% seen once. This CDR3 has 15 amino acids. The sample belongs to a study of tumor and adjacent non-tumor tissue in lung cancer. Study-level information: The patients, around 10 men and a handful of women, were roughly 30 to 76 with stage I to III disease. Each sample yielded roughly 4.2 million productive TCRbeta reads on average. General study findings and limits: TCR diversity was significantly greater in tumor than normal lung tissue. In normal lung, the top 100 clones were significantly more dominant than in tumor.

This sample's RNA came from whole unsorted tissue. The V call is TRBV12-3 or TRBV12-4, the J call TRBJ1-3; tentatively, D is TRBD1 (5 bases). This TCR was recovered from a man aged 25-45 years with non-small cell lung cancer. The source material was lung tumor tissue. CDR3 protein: CVSSFRSGGGNTIYF. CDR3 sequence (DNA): TGTGTCAGCAGTTTCCGGTCGGGGGGTGGAAACACCATATATTTT.